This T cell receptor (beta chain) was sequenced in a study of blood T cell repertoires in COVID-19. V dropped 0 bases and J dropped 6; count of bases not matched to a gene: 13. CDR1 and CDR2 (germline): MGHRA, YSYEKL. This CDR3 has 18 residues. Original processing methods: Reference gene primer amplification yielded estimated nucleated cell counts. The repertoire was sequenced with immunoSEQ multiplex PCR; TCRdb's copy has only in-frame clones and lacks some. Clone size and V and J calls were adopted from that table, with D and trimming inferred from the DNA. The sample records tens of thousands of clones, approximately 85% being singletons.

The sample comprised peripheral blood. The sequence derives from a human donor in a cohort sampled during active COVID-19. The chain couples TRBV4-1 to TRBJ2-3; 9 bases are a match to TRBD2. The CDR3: CASSQDAQRGAPRDTQYF. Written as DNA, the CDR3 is TGCGCCAGCAGCCAAGACGCCCAGCGGGGGGCCCCTCGGGATACGCAGTATTTT.